This T cell receptor (beta chain) was obtained from a study of beta chain features in type 1 diabetes (dated by TCRdb to the late 2010s). Regarding the complete study: Mean age, gender distribution, total cell number and subset yield were not different between patients and healthy donors. The study compared the TCRB repertoires of sorted circulating CD4+ T cell subsets in recently diagnosed type 1 diabetes patients with those in matched healthy donors. Regulatory and stem cell-like memory subsets were obtained from only 8 patients and roughly 8 healthy donors, while naive and central memory subsets were obtained from all 28 donors. A total of around 110,000,000 sorted cells were examined across all samples, and RNA yield correlated strongly with the number of cells per subset.

Details on this clone: What antigen it recognizes has not been identified. Per-base qualities were not stored, and no clone one base away is much larger.

Each donor gave one peripheral blood draw, averaging approximately 0.12 L, which was collected into heparinised tubes. Using a panel that included CD45RO, CCR7, CD25, CD127, CD95 and CD27, naive, central memory, regulatory and stem cell-like memory CD4+ T cells were sorted on a BD FACSAria II. Purity was above 95% for every sorted population. Right away, PBMCs were isolated by Lymphoprep density gradient centrifugation and were stained directly, with no culture step. Samples were stained and sorted in pairs, with one healthy donor and one patient per experiment, so that batch effects were minimized. Paper-wide results and their limitations: Naive, central memory and regulatory TCRB repertoires appeared to be more alike among patients than among healthy donors. HLA sub-analyses involved small numbers of individuals, so any influence of HLA type on TCRB rearrangement remained unresolved. At VDJ recombination sites, type 1 diabetes patients had fewer insertions and more deleted nucleotides, which implies abnormalities in thymic rearrangement. Type 1 diabetes patients showed a moderate but significant shortening of TCRB CDR3 length in all four CD4+ subsets. Because cDNA was sequenced instead of genomic DNA, highly expressing activated cells could be over-represented, though the groups showed no difference in activation or CD3 levels. Shorter templates might have been favored by PCR, but patient and control samples were amplified and corrected together, so both groups would have been affected equally by any skew.

The CDR3 holds 15 amino acids from the cysteine to the phenylalanine. Only the CDR3 DNA is retained, 45 bases long and in frame from the first base. V is pruned by 5 bases and J by 6 bases, leaving 3 bases of the junction without a gene match. CDR1 MRHNA and CDR2 SNTAGT are derived from the germline V gene. The entire amount of isolated RNA was reverse transcribed using the High Capacity cDNA Reverse Transcription Kit, so the sequenced TCRB transcripts were expressed ones. Stem cell-like memory T cell samples underwent survey-depth immunoSEQ sequencing, averaging approximately 1 million total reads per sample. Sorted cells were lysed in RLT buffer, and RNA was extracted using DNase-treated RNeasy Micro or Mini kits according to cell number. Each cell subset was processed on its own to prevent cross-contamination, while patient and healthy donor samples were processed together. The immunoSEQ multiplex PCR was used to amplify TCRB sequences from cDNA, generating 87-bp fragments that spanned the CDR3 region. Sequencing of the amplicons was done on the Illumina HiSeq platform. As for the authors' bioinformatics: PCR bias was computationally corrected using synthetic template baselines, reads within Hamming distance 2 were collapsed, and singletons that could not be merged were discarded. Reads were aligned against IMGT so that V, D and J genes, CDR3 length and insertions or deletions at six rearrangement sites could be assigned. Within each subset, clonotype counts were normalized to the number of sorted cells before true diversity and Gini coefficients were calculated with the tcR R package. The overlap coefficient, calculated on TCRB nucleotide sequences, was used to quantify repertoire sharing. The clones in this table, taken by TCRdb from immuneACCESS, are in-frame only. Not every clone is retained; where verified, under half of the shortfall comes from an unresolved V gene, and the cause of the rest is unknown. V and J calls and clone size are given by that table; D and trimming were obtained from the DNA. Here the sample has about 25,000 clones; around 68% occur a single time. Jointly, the top ten make up roughly 1.2% of the sample.

The receptor's source is a woman in her thirties or forties with type 1 diabetes. Here the chain combines TRBV6-4 and TRBJ2-1; 14 bases in the middle match TRBD2. Material: stem cell memory CD4+ T cells from blood. What this sample's cell subset or site label stands for: stem cell-like memory CD4+ T cells. The CDR3 has the sequence CASSRLAGGSNEQFF. DNA sequence: TGTGCCAGCAGTAGACTAGCGGGAGGGTCCAATGAGCAGTTCTTC.